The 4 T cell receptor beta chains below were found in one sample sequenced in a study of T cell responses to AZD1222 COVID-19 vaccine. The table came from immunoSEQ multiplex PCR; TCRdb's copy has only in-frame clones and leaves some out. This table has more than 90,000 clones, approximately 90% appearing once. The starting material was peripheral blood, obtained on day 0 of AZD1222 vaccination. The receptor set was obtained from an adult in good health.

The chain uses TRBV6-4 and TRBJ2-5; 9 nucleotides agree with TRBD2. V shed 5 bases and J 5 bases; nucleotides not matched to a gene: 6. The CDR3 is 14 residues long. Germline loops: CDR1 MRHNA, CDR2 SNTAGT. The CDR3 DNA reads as TGTGCCAGCAGTCTGGAAGCGGGGGGTGAGACCCAGTACTTC. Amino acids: CASSLEAGGETQYF.

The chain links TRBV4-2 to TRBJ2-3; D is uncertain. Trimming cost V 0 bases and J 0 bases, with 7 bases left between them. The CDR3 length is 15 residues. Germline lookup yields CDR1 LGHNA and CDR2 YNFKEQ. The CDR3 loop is CASSQDPVSTDTQYF. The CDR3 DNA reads TGTGCCAGCAGCCAAGACCCGGTTAGCACAGATACGCAGTATTTT.

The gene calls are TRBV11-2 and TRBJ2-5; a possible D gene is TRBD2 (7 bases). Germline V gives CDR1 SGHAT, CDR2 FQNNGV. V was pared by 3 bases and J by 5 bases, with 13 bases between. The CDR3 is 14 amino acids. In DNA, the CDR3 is TGTGCCAGCAGCTTTAGAGGGGGGGGCGAGACCCAGTACTTC. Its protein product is CASSFRGGGETQYF.

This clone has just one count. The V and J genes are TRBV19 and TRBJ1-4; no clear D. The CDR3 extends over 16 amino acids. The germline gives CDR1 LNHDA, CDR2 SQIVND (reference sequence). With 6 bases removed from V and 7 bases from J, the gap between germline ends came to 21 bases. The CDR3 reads CASSEWSGERGEKLFF. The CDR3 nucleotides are TGTGCCAGTAGCGAATGGAGTGGGGAGCGTGGTGAAAAACTGTTTTTT. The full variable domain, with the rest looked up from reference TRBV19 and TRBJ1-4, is DGGITQSPKYLFRKEGQNVTLSCEQNLNHDAMYWYRQDPGQGLRLIYYSQIVNDFQKGDIAEGYSVSREKKESFPLTVTSAQKNPTAFYLCASSEWSGERGEKLFFGSGTQLSVL.